The sequence of this T cell receptor (beta chain) was determined in a study of T cells expressing NK-cell markers. TCRdb reworked the 5' RACE reads into one entry per CDR3 protein, no DNA. The sample table includes approximately 170,000 distinct CDR3 sequences. Germline CDR1 reads MNHNS; CDR2 reads SASEGT. The CDR3 sequence is 14 residues long. The specimen sequenced was blood T cells: a sorted CD56 or NKG2C T cell subset, CD4+ or CD8+ T cells, or bulk PBMC T cells (not recorded which). The TCR comes from a man between 18 and 69 years old in good health. The J gene is TRBJ2-1, the V gene TRBV6-1. The CDR3 sequence: CASKGSGFDNEQFF.